The source of this T cell receptor (beta chain) is a study of cytotoxic CD8 clonotypes in ibrutinib-treated CLL. Germline V lookup: CDR1 LNHNV, CDR2 YYDKDF (reference sequence). The V end was cut by 5 bases, the J end by 2 bases, with 15 bases between. This CDR3 has 16 amino acids. Clones were sequenced by immunoSEQ multiplex PCR, and TCRdb holds only the in-frame ones, with some missing. The data show 55,000 to 60,000 clones, nearly 55% seen once. The sequences come from PBMCs, collected at disease progression, from a patient treated with ibrutinib. The sequence was obtained from a human donor with chronic lymphocytic leukemia. This chain connects TRBV15 to TRBJ1-4; a possible D gene is TRBD1 (6 bases). The CDR3 DNA sequence: TGTGCCACCAGCGGCGCGTGGGGGCTCACTAATGAAAAACTGTTTTTT. It encodes CATSGAWGLTNEKLFF.